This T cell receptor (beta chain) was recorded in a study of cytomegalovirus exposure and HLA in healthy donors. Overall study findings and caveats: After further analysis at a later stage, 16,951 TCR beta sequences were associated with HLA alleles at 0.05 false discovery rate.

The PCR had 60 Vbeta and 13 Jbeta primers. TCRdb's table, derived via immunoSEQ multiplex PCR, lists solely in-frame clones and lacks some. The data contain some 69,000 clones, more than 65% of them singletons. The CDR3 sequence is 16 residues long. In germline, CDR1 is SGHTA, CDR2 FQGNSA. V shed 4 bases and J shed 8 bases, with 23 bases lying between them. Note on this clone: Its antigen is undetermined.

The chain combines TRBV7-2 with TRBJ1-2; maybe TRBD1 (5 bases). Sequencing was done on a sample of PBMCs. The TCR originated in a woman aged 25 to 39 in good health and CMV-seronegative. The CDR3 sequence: CASSSFPPGTGYGYTF. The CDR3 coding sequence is TGTGCCAGCAGCTCGTTCCCTCCAGGGACTGGTTACGGCTACACCTTC.